A selection of T cell receptor beta chains follows, all from one sample in a study of vaccination effects on CD4 cells after COVID-19. The protocol was immunoSEQ multiplex PCR, while the TCRdb copy is restricted to in-frame clones and leaves out a portion. Of 30,000 to 45,000 clones in the sample, around 69% were seen once. For these TCRs, the target antigens are not known. The sample consisted of CD4+ T cells from PBMCs cultured with HCoV-NL63 spike peptides, taken before COVID-19 vaccination. Receptor source: a human donor who had a prior SARS-CoV-2 infection. Each CDR3 is given with its conserved first and last residue. Fields, in order: CDR3 length, clone size, J gene, V gene, D gene, CDR3 DNA, CDR3 protein. D genes are given only for firm matches. A clone size is listed for some rows: how often the clone was seen (once, few, many), or a class if it is expanded.

cdr3_length: 14
clone_size: .
j_call: TRBJ2-7
v_call: TRBV2
d_call: .
cdr3_nt: TGTGCCAGCAACGACGCCGGGAAAGCCTACGAGCAGTACTTC
cdr3_aa: CASNDAGKAYEQYF

cdr3_length: 16
clone_size: .
j_call: TRBJ1-2
v_call: TRBV19
d_call: .
cdr3_nt: TGTGCCAGTAGTTTAGGACACCTAATAGCTAACTATGGCTACACCTTC
cdr3_aa: CASSLGHLIANYGYTF

cdr3_length: 16
clone_size: .
j_call: TRBJ2-7
v_call: TRBV5-6
d_call: TRBD2
cdr3_nt: TGTGCCAGCAGCTTGATAGCGGGAGGGTTTCCCTACGAGCAGTACTTC
cdr3_aa: CASSLIAGGFPYEQYF

cdr3_length: 14
clone_size: few
j_call: TRBJ1-4
v_call: TRBV19
d_call: TRBD1
cdr3_nt: TGTGCCAGTAGCGAGACAGGGTGGGATGAAAAACTGTTTTTT
cdr3_aa: CASSETGWDEKLFF

cdr3_length: 13
clone_size: .
j_call: TRBJ1-4
v_call: TRBV30
d_call: .
cdr3_nt: TGTGCCTGGAGTTTGGATTATAGTGAAAAACTGTTTTTT
cdr3_aa: CAWSLDYSEKLFF

cdr3_length: 13
clone_size: .
j_call: TRBJ2-5
v_call: TRBV7-3
d_call: .
cdr3_nt: TGTGCCAGCAGCTTATCCCCTAGCGCTACCCAGTACTTC
cdr3_aa: CASSLSPSATQYF

cdr3_length: 16
clone_size: .
j_call: TRBJ2-1
v_call: TRBV6-2/TRBV6-3
d_call: .
cdr3_nt: TGTGCCAGCAGTTATTCGGCGACGAACCCATACAATGAGCAGTTCTTC
cdr3_aa: CASSYSATNPYNEQFF

cdr3_length: 15
clone_size: .
j_call: TRBJ1-2
v_call: TRBV11-2
d_call: TRBD1
cdr3_nt: TGTGCCAGCAGATCCCCGGGACAGGGACACTATGGCTACACCTTC
cdr3_aa: CASRSPGQGHYGYTF

cdr3_length: 15
clone_size: .
j_call: TRBJ2-3
v_call: TRBV6-1
d_call: .
cdr3_nt: TGTGCCAGCAGTGAATTTTCGGGGGGCGGGAGCGCGCAGTATTTT
cdr3_aa: CASSEFSGGGSAQYF

cdr3_length: 14
clone_size: .
j_call: TRBJ2-7
v_call: TRBV10-3
d_call: .
cdr3_nt: TGTGCCATCAGTGAGCGCCTGGCAACCTACGAGCAGTACTTC
cdr3_aa: CAISERLATYEQYF

cdr3_length: 13
clone_size: .
j_call: TRBJ2-5
v_call: TRBV9
d_call: TRBD2
cdr3_nt: TGTGCCAGCAACAAGCGGGAGGAAGAGACCCAGTACTTC
cdr3_aa: CASNKREEETQYF

cdr3_length: 15
clone_size: medium-sized
j_call: TRBJ1-3
v_call: TRBV2
d_call: .
cdr3_nt: TGTGCCAGCAGCCAGGGTTTAGAATCCGGAAACACCATATATTTT
cdr3_aa: CASSQGLESGNTIYF

cdr3_length: 15
clone_size: once
j_call: TRBJ2-3
v_call: TRBV5-1
d_call: TRBD2
cdr3_nt: TGCGCCACCGGTCCCGGGGCGGGAGAGGGAGATACGCAGTATTTT
cdr3_aa: CATGPGAGEGDTQYF

cdr3_length: 12
clone_size: .
j_call: TRBJ2-7
v_call: TRBV24-1
d_call: .
cdr3_nt: TGTGCCACCAGTGAATCGGGACGGGAGCAGTACTTC
cdr3_aa: CATSESGREQYF

cdr3_length: 15
clone_size: .
j_call: TRBJ2-3
v_call: TRBV5-1
d_call: .
cdr3_nt: TGCGCCAGCAGCTTGGCCGTAAGCTTACCAGATACGCAGTATTTT
cdr3_aa: CASSLAVSLPDTQYF

cdr3_length: 15
clone_size: .
j_call: TRBJ2-7
v_call: TRBV7-3
d_call: TRBD2
cdr3_nt: TGTGCCAGCAGTCCCGGCGCTAGCGGAACCTACGAGCAGTACTTC
cdr3_aa: CASSPGASGTYEQYF

cdr3_length: 16
clone_size: .
j_call: TRBJ1-3
v_call: TRBV7-8
d_call: .
cdr3_nt: TGTGCCAGCAGCAATTGGTGGGGAGACTCTGGAAACACCATATATTTT
cdr3_aa: CASSNWWGDSGNTIYF

cdr3_length: 16
clone_size: .
j_call: TRBJ1-2
v_call: TRBV10-3
d_call: TRBD1
cdr3_nt: TGTGCCACAAACCGGGACAGGGCAGAACTGGACTATGGCTACACCTTC
cdr3_aa: CATNRDRAELDYGYTF

cdr3_length: 14
clone_size: .
j_call: TRBJ2-3
v_call: TRBV5-4
d_call: .
cdr3_nt: TGTGCCAGCAGCTTAGGGGGAGCCGCAGATACGCAGTATTTT
cdr3_aa: CASSLGGAADTQYF

cdr3_length: 15
clone_size: once
j_call: TRBJ2-2
v_call: TRBV3-1/TRBV3-2
d_call: .
cdr3_nt: TGTGCCAGCAGCCAGGGACTCCTGAACACCGGGGAGCTGTTTTTT
cdr3_aa: CASSQGLLNTGELFF

cdr3_length: 13
clone_size: .
j_call: TRBJ1-2
v_call: TRBV10-3
d_call: .
cdr3_nt: TGTGCCATCAGTGATAGGGATAACTATGGCTACACCTTC
cdr3_aa: CAISDRDNYGYTF

cdr3_length: 16
clone_size: .
j_call: TRBJ2-5
v_call: TRBV28
d_call: .
cdr3_nt: TGTGCCAGCAGTTTACTCCCTACGGTCACCGAAGAGACCCAGTACTTC
cdr3_aa: CASSLLPTVTEETQYF

cdr3_length: 14
clone_size: .
j_call: TRBJ2-7
v_call: TRBV4-3
d_call: .
cdr3_nt: TGCGCCAGCAGCCAAGACTTGGGGGACTACGAGCAGTACTTC
cdr3_aa: CASSQDLGDYEQYF

cdr3_length: 15
clone_size: .
j_call: TRBJ2-5
v_call: TRBV15
d_call: .
cdr3_nt: TGTGCCACCAGCAGAGGTGTAGGGGTTAGGGAGACCCAGTACTTC
cdr3_aa: CATSRGVGVRETQYF

cdr3_length: 12
clone_size: .
j_call: TRBJ2-5
v_call: TRBV12-5
d_call: .
cdr3_nt: TGTGCTAGTGGTTCGACCGGAGAGACCCAGTACTTC
cdr3_aa: CASGSTGETQYF

cdr3_length: 15
clone_size: .
j_call: TRBJ2-1
v_call: TRBV27
d_call: TRBD2
cdr3_nt: TGTGCCAGCAGGACTAGCGGGAGCTCCTACAATGAGCAGTTCTTC
cdr3_aa: CASRTSGSSYNEQFF

cdr3_length: 14
clone_size: .
j_call: TRBJ1-5
v_call: TRBV6-2/TRBV6-3
d_call: .
cdr3_nt: TGTGCCAGCAGTAAATGGGAATACAATCAGCCCCAGCATTTT
cdr3_aa: CASSKWEYNQPQHF

cdr3_length: 14
clone_size: .
j_call: TRBJ2-3
v_call: TRBV5-6
d_call: .
cdr3_nt: TGTGCCAGCAGCCCAACCGTTCCCACAGATACGCAGTATTTT
cdr3_aa: CASSPTVPTDTQYF

cdr3_length: 12
clone_size: once
j_call: TRBJ2-4
v_call: TRBV10-2
d_call: TRBD2
cdr3_nt: TGCGCCAGCAGACTAGCGGGAAACATTCAGTACTTC
cdr3_aa: CASRLAGNIQYF

cdr3_length: 14
clone_size: .
j_call: TRBJ1-6
v_call: TRBV9
d_call: TRBD1
cdr3_nt: TGTGCCAGCAACAGGGGGCTCTATAATTCACCCCTCCACTTT
cdr3_aa: CASNRGLYNSPLHF